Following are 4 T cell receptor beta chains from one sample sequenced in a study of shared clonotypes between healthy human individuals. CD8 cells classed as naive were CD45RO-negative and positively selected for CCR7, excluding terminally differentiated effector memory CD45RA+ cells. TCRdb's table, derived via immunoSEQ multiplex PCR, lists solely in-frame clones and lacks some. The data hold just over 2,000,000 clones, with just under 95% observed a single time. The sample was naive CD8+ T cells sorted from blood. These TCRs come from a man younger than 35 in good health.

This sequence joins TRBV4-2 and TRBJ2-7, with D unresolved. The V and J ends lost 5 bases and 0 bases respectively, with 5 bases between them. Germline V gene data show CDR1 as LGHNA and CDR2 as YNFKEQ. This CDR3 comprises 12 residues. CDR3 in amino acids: CASSYNSYEQYF. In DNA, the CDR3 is TGTGCCAGCAGCTACAACTCCTACGAGCAGTACTTC.

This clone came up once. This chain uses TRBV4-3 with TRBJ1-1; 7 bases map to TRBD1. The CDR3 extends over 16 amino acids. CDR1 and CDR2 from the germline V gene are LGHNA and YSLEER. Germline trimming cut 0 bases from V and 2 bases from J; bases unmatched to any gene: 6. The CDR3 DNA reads TGCGCCAGCAGCCAAGATACAGGGGTGGTAAACACTGAAGCTTTCTTT. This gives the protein CASSQDTGVVNTEAFF.

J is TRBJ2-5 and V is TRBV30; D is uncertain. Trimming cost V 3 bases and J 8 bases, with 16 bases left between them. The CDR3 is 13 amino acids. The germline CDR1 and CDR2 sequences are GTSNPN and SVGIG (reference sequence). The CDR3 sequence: CAWRPHVPYTQYF. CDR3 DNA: TGTGCCTGGAGGCCCCATGTGCCGTACACCCAGTACTTC.

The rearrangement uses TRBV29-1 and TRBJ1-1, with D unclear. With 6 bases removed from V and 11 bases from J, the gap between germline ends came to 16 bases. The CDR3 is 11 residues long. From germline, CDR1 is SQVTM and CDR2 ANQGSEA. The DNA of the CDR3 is TGCAGCGTATCTATCCAAACTCAGGCTTTCTTT. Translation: CSVSIQTQAFF.